The T cell receptor (beta chain) described here comes from a study of blood T cells in healthy people across ages. On the study more broadly: Per two T cells, about one barcoded beta molecule was captured through template switching. Whole-study results and caveats: A strong correlation was found between TCR beta diversity and the percentage of naive T cells.

This clonotype was seen a handful of times. The antigen is undetermined. The second PCR ran about 7 to 12 cycles with a sample-barcoded 5' primer and J-beta primers. TCRdb analysed the 5' RACE reads with MiXCR anew, one entry per CDR3 protein. The table shows approximately 1.5 million distinct CDR3 sequences, with 42% occurring only once. The receptor was isolated from a woman aged 18-29 years in good health. Sequencing was carried out using blood.

For the CDR3, the DNA is TGTGCCAGCAGCCGGGGTGCTTTCTCCTACGAGCAGTACTTC. Encoded protein: CASSRGAFSYEQYF. The chain is built from TRBV12-3 or TRBV12-4 and TRBJ2-7, with D possibly being TRBD2 (5 bases). CDR3 size: 14 residues. V was pared by 6 bases and J by 0 bases, with 12 bases between.